By frequency, the clone carrying this T cell receptor beta chain is medium-sized. Its matching antigen is unknown. The data derive from a study of CXCR3-negative and CXCR3-positive naive CD8 T cells. TRB cDNA libraries were made by UMI-labeled 5' RACE. TCRdb reanalyzed the 5' RACE reads and collapses them to one entry per CDR3 protein, without DNA. Its table records 8,200 or so distinct CDR3 sequences. Study-level findings and limits: Naive cells that were CXCR3-positive had more hydrophobic TRB CDR3s (compared with CXCR3-negative naive cells). With respect to TRBV-TRBJ usage, naive CXCR3-negative and CXCR3-positive cells were similar; memory differed. Naive subsets were similarly diverse, while memory CD8+ repertoires were much less diverse.

CDR1 and CDR2 (germline): LGHDT, YNNKEL (reference sequence). This CDR3 is built from 16 residues. The source material was naive CXCR3+ CD8+ T cells from blood. Subset denoted: CD45RO-CCR7+CD27+CD95- naive CD8+ T cells expressing CXCR3 (TNR3+). The rearrangement uses TRBV3-1 and TRBJ2-1; TCRdb's assignment of TRBD2 cannot be checked, as there is no DNA. The TCR was taken from a human donor in good health. Some clones in this sample may be carry-over from other donors' samples. The CDR3 loop reads CASSQEGRLADDEQFF.